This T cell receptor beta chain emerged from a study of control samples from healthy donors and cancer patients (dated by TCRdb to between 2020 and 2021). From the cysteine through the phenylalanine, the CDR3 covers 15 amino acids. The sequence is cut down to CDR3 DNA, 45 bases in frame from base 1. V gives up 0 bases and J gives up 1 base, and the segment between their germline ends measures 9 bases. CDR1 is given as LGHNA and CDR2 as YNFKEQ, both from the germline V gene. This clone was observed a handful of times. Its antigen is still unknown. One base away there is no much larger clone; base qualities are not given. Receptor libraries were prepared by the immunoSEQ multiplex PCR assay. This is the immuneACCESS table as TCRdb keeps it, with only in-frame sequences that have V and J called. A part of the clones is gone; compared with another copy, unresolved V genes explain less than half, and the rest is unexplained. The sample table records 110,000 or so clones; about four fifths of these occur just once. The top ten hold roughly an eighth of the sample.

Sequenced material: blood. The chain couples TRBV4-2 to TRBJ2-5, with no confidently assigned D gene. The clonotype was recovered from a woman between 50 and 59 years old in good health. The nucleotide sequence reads TGTGCCAGCAGCCAAGATCCGGGCAGCCAAGAGACCCAGTACTTC. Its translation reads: CASSQDPGSQETQYF.